These 21 T cell receptor beta chains came from one sample sequenced in a study of T-cell reconstitution after alpha-beta-depleted transplantation in children. Unique molecular identifiers were incorporated into the prepared TCRbeta library. TCRdb analysed the PCR reads with MiXCR anew, one entry per CDR3 protein. Of 250,000 to 300,000 distinct CDR3 sequences in the sample, 9.9% were seen once. The source material was PBMCs from the stem cell graft donor, sampled from the stem cell graft. These receptor sequences come from a human donor who donated a stem cell graft to a child with SCID.

This clonotype appeared many times. The chain combines TRBV12-3 or TRBV12-4 with TRBJ1-2, with 7 bases that match TRBD1. The J segment lost 6 bases and the V segment lost 7 bases, leaving 8 bases of the junction unmatched. The CDR3 contains 13 residues. The CDR3: CASIRQGRDGYTF. The CDR3 coding sequence is TGTGCCAGCATTAGACAGGGAAGGGATGGCTACACCTTC.

This clonotype has ten or more counts. The rearrangement joins TRBV4-1 to TRBJ2-7, with 11 bases matching TRBD2. Germline V gives CDR1 MGHRA, CDR2 YSYEKL. The junction had 11 bases not matched to a gene; V was cut back by 0 bases and J by 1 base. The CDR3 contains 19 residues. CDR3 in amino acids: CASSQDRTLWTSGSYEQYF. The CDR3 region has the DNA TGCGCCAGCAGCCAAGACCGCACGCTATGGACTAGCGGGTCCTACGAGCAGTACTTC.

The chain joins TRBV20-1 to TRBJ2-2; D not certain. Per the germline V gene, CDR1 is DFQATT and CDR2 is SNEGSKA (reference sequence). Trimming pared 0 bases from V and 4 bases from J, leaving 12 bases between. The CDR3 extends over 15 amino acids. Here the CDR3 DNA reads TGCAGTGCTAGAGATAGTTTAAAACCCACCGGGGAGCTGTTTTTT. It is translated as CSARDSLKPTGELFF.

This chain links TRBV6-5 with TRBJ2-7; D is undetermined. CDR3 length: 13 residues. V dropped 3 bases and J dropped 6 bases, with 12 bases sitting between them. Germline values: CDR1 MNHEY, CDR2 SVGAGI. The CDR3 region is CASSYVKSGEQYF. DNA of the CDR3: TGTGCCAGCAGTTATGTAAAGTCTGGCGAGCAGTACTTC.

The J gene is TRBJ2-1, the V gene TRBV29-1, with no clear D. Trimming removed 6 bases from V and 9 bases from J, with 9 bases in between. Per germline, CDR1 SQVTM and CDR2 ANQGSEA. The CDR3 totals 10 residues. CDR3 DNA sequence: TGCAGCGTGTCCTACGGTGAGCAGTTCTTC. This translates into CSVSYGEQFF.

This clonotype came up many times. The chain recombines TRBV5-1 with TRBJ2-3; D unclear. Germline V gives CDR1 SGHRS, CDR2 YFSETQ. V lost 7 bases, J lost 2 bases, and 17 bases lay in between. This CDR3 is 15 amino acids long. CDR3 amino acids: CASGRDPWITDTQYF. CDR3 in DNA: TGCGCCAGCGGTCGAGACCCTTGGATCACAGATACGCAGTATTTT.

CDR3 protein: CASSQGPGALLFF. Here the CDR3 DNA reads TGCGCCAGCAGCCAAGGTCCAGGGGCGCTGCTGTTTTTT. The chain combines TRBV4-1 with TRBJ1-4, with a tentative D call TRBD1 (6 bases). CDR1 MGHRA and CDR2 YSYEKL come from the germline V gene. This CDR3 comprises 13 residues. Trimming removed 1 base at V and 14 bases at J, with 14 bases between.

The V call is TRBV2, the J call TRBJ1-2; TRBD1 matches at 7 bases. The CDR3 length is 16 residues. The V gene end was trimmed by 7 bases and the J gene end by 3 bases; junction bases not matched to a gene: 14. CDR1 is SNHLY and CDR2 is FYNNEI in the germline V gene. This CDR3 is CASTQGGQDLDYGYTF. CDR3 bases: TGTGCCAGCACCCAGGGGGGCCAGGACCTCGACTATGGCTACACCTTC.

This chain links TRBV6-1 with TRBJ2-7; D gene ambiguous. The CDR3 length is 14 residues. Trimming took 5 bases from V and 2 from J, leaving 13 bases between them. Germline loops: CDR1 MNHNS, CDR2 SASEGT. CDR3 in amino acids: CASSPYTGPYEQYF. In nucleotides, the CDR3 is TGTGCCAGCAGTCCCTACACGGGCCCCTACGAGCAGTACTTC.

The chain couples TRBV25-1 to TRBJ2-3; D perhaps matches TRBD1 (6 bases). The CDR3 is 17 residues long. The V and J ends lost 11 bases and 0 bases respectively, with 24 bases between them. Per the germline V gene, CDR1 is MGHDK and CDR2 is SYGVNS. The CDR3 spells CASGRGLGGTSTDTQYF. The CDR3 bases are TGTGCCTCGGGCCGGGGTCTAGGGGGAACGAGCACAGATACGCAGTATTTT.

There are many counts of this clonotype. V and J are TRBV20-1 and TRBJ2-7; no firm D call. The V gene lost 7 bases and the J gene lost 3 bases, with 13 bases spanning the gap. Germline V gene data show CDR1 as DFQATT and CDR2 as SNEGSKA (reference sequence). This CDR3 contains 12 residues. Here the CDR3 reads CSVGERFYEQYF. The CDR3 nucleotides read TGCAGTGTTGGAGAACGGTTCTACGAGCAGTACTTC.

The J gene is TRBJ1-2, the V gene TRBV12-3 or TRBV12-4; tentative D call: TRBD1 (5 bases). V was trimmed by 3 bases and J by 13 bases, leaving 12 bases between them. The CDR3 covers 11 residues. CDR3 nucleotides: TGTGCCAGCAGTTTTGGGGGACCCGCCACCTTC. This translates into CASSFGGPATF.

This clonotype was observed a handful of times. This chain joins TRBV27 and TRBJ1-6; 7 bases line up with TRBD1. The CDR3 runs 15 residues. Germline values: CDR1 MNHEY, CDR2 SMNVEV (reference sequence). V trimming: 4 bases; J trimming: 13 bases; junction bases outside the gene matches: 13. The CDR3 loop is CASSSRTGSDFPLHF. Written as DNA, the CDR3 is TGTGCCAGCAGTTCCCGGACAGGATCGGATTTTCCCCTCCACTTT.

This clonotype has a handful of counts. At one boundary the junction diverges from the germline segment, which might be a read error. The chain carries TRBV6-1 and TRBJ2-7; TRBD1 or TRBD2 may be the D gene (6 bases each). This CDR3 has 12 amino acids. Germline CDR1 reads MNHNS; CDR2 reads SASEGT. This CDR3 reads CASSEAGGEEDF. For the CDR3, the DNA is TGTGCCAGCAGCGAAGCCGGGGGCGAAGAAGACTTC.

This clonotype was counted many times. For the CDR3, the DNA is TGTGCCAGCAGCCAAGATCTAACCTATAATTCACCCCTCCACTTT. Its translation: CASSQDLTYNSPLHF. The chain joins TRBV3-1 to TRBJ1-6; D is uncertain. The CDR3 has 15 residues. Trimming cost V 0 bases and J 2 bases, with 5 bases left between them. The V gene's germline CDR1 is LGHDT and CDR2 YNNKEL (reference sequence).

The rearrangement uses TRBV6-2 or TRBV6-3 and TRBJ1-1, with D hard to call. This CDR3 spans 12 amino acids. Germline V CDR1 and CDR2: MNHEY, SVGEGT. The V end was cut by 7 bases, the J end by 3 bases, with 9 bases between. CDR3 bases: TGTGCCAGCAATACTATGTACACTGAAGCTTTCTTT. The encoded protein is CASNTMYTEAFF.

V usage is TRBV5-6 and J usage is TRBJ2-1; no reliable D call. The CDR3 totals 12 residues. Trimming stripped 3 bases from V and 7 bases from J, with 8 bases between. Looked up from germline, CDR1 is SGHDT and CDR2 is YYEEEE. The CDR3 nucleotides read TGTGCCAGCAGCTATCTTAGTAATGAGCAGTTCTTC. Protein sequence: CASSYLSNEQFF.

The chain recombines TRBV5-5 with TRBJ2-2, with 7 nucleotides matching TRBD1. With V trimmed by 0 bases and J by 4 bases, 9 bases remained unmatched. CDR3 length equals 17 residues. Germline V CDR1 and CDR2: SGHKS, YYEKEE (reference sequence). This CDR3 reads CASSLGKQGWGTGELFF. For the CDR3, the DNA is TGTGCCAGCAGCTTGGGGAAACAGGGGTGGGGCACCGGGGAGCTGTTTTTT.

The chain joins TRBV29-1 to TRBJ1-2; no firm D call. Germline-derived CDR1 and CDR2 are SQVTM and ANQGSEA. V was cut by 6 bases and J by 4 bases, with 9 bases left in between. CDR3 length: 11 residues. CDR3 sequence reads: CSVVAGYGYTF. DNA for the CDR3: TGCAGCGTAGTTGCCGGCTATGGCTACACCTTC. Full variable domain (rest looked up from reference TRBV29-1 and TRBJ1-2): SAVISQKPSRDICQRGTSLTIQCQVDSQVTMMFWYRQQPGQSLTLIATANQGSEATYESGFVIDKFPISRPNLTFSTLTVSNMSPEDSSIYLCSVVAGYGYTFGSGTRLTVV.

This clonotype has just a few counts. The chain recombines TRBV3-1 with TRBJ2-3, with TRBD1 as a possible D gene (6 bases). There are 16 residues in the CDR3. Germline V gene sequence: CDR1 LGHDT, CDR2 YNNKEL (reference sequence). Trimming took off 1 base at V and 2 bases at J, with 13 bases between the two ends. CDR3 region: CASSQAGTTYTDTQYF. In DNA, the CDR3 is TGTGCCAGCAGCCAAGCTGGGACAACTTACACAGATACGCAGTATTTT.

V and J are TRBV10-3 and TRBJ2-2; 8 bases map to TRBD2. The trim removed 7 bases at V and 2 bases at J, leaving 9 bases unmatched. There are 16 residues in the CDR3. Germline CDR1 reads ENHRY; CDR2 reads SYGVKD. CDR3 sequence reads: CAIKNPGLENTGELFF. In nucleotides, the CDR3 is TGTGCCATCAAGAACCCGGGACTAGAAAACACCGGGGAGCTGTTTTTT.